The next 32 T cell receptor beta chains were all read from a single sample in a study of cytomegalovirus exposure and HLA in healthy donors. It was with 60 Vbeta and 13 Jbeta primers that the PCR ran. This table comes from immunoSEQ multiplex PCR, and its TCRdb copy is limited to in-frame clones, with some not included. The sample records about 140,000 clones, around 80% being singletons. Material: PBMCs. All receptors come from a man between 25 and 39 years old in good health and CMV-seronegative.

This clone has a single count. V gene TRBV28 combines with J gene TRBJ2-1, with TRBD1 matching 8 bases. Germline assignment: CDR1 MDHEN and CDR2 SYDVKM. The CDR3 has 11 residues. The ends lost 6 bases at V and 14 bases at J; junction bases unmatched: 6. CDR3 sequence: CASSPRDRKFF. In DNA, the CDR3 is TGTGCCAGCAGCCCTCGGGACAGGAAGTTCTTC.

The V gene is TRBV28, the J gene TRBJ2-2, with a tentative D call TRBD2 (5 bases). The V gene's germline CDR1 is MDHEN and CDR2 SYDVKM. The CDR3 loop spans 15 amino acids. The V gene lost 5 bases and the J gene lost 6 bases, with 16 bases spanning the gap. The CDR3 bases are TGTGCCAGCAGTACGTCCGGGGTAGATGCCGGGGAGCTGTTTTTT. It specifies CASSTSGVDAGELFF.

The genes are TRBV10-2 and TRBJ2-3; D remains unclear. The V gene lost 3 bases and the J gene lost 0 bases, with 10 bases spanning the gap. Germline V gives CDR1 WSHSY, CDR2 SAAADI. There are 15 residues in the CDR3. Written as DNA, the CDR3 is TGCGCCAGCAGTGATCCCCAGAAAAGCACAGATACGCAGTATTTT. Residues: CASSDPQKSTDTQYF.

The rearrangement links TRBV5-4 to TRBJ1-4, with TRBD1 identical over 7 bases. Trimming removed 4 bases from V and 6 bases from J; junction bases left unmatched: 6. CDR1 is SGHNT and CDR2 is YYREEE in the germline V gene (reference sequence). The CDR3 is made up of 14 amino acids. Written as DNA, the CDR3 is TGTGCCAGCAGCCGACAGGGTGGGGATGAAAAACTGTTTTTT. Translation gives CASSRQGGDEKLFF.

This clone was recorded only once. This chain links TRBV7-8 with TRBJ2-5; TRBD2 aligns across 11 bases. The J call may be faulty, since TRBJ2-7 better matches the DNA end. This CDR3 is 16 amino acids long. Germline loops: CDR1 SGHVS, CDR2 FQNEAQ. This CDR3 is CASSPGTSGSSYEQYF. CDR3 nucleotides: TGTGCCAGCAGCCCCGGGACTAGCGGAAGCTCCTACGAGCAGTACTTC.

The V and J genes are TRBV6-4 and TRBJ2-1; TRBD2 matches 9 bases. Losses at the gene ends were 5 bases for V and 2 bases for J; bases not matched to a gene: 7. CDR1 is MRHNA, CDR2 SNTAGT, per germline. The CDR3 loop spans 16 amino acids. The CDR3: CASSFSGSVPYNEQFF. CDR3 bases: TGTGCCAGCAGTTTTAGCGGGAGTGTGCCCTACAATGAGCAGTTCTTC.

The gene calls are TRBV7-2 and TRBJ2-1, with 9 nucleotides matching TRBD2. The V gene's germline CDR1 is SGHTA and CDR2 FQGNSA. The CDR3 has 15 amino acids. V lost 5 bases to trimming and J lost 2 bases; unmatched junction nucleotides: 4. CDR3 in amino acids: CASSPSGTAYNEQFF. CDR3 nucleotides: TGTGCCAGCAGCCCTAGCGGGACCGCCTACAATGAGCAGTTCTTC.

The CDR3 region has the DNA TGCGCCAGCAGCCAACCTGGCGGGGGTTCCAGCTCCTACGAGCAGTACTTC. Amino acids: CASSQPGGGSSSYEQYF. The V and J genes are TRBV4-1 and TRBJ2-7, with 7 positions matching TRBD2. The CDR3 runs 17 residues. With 2 bases clipped from V and 0 bases from J, the junction kept 10 bases outside the gene matches. CDR1 and CDR2 from the germline V gene are MGHRA and YSYEKL.

This chain uses TRBV9 with TRBJ2-7; 11 positions match TRBD1. V shed 3 bases and J 3 bases; nucleotides not matched to a gene: 5. CDR1 is SGDLS and CDR2 is YYNGEE in the germline V gene. This CDR3 is built from 15 residues. CDR3 bases: TGTGCCAGCAGCGAGGGAGGGACAGGGGGCTACGAGCAGTACTTC. Residues: CASSEGGTGGYEQYF.

The chain has TRBV10-3 and TRBJ2-6; TRBD1 matches at 9 bases. V gave up 6 bases and J gave up 1 base; unmatched junction bases: 16. Germline lookup yields CDR1 ENHRY and CDR2 SYGVKD. This CDR3 spans 20 amino acids. The CDR3 sequence: CAIRVFLPGQGISGANVLTF. The CDR3 nucleotides read TGTGCCATCAGAGTTTTTTTACCGGGACAGGGAATATCTGGGGCCAACGTCCTGACTTTC.

A single count supports this clone. The chain links TRBV7-6 to TRBJ2-7; D unresolved. CDR1 SGHVS and CDR2 FNYEAQ come from the germline V gene. V gave up 3 bases and J gave up 7 bases, with 28 bases separating them. The CDR3 covers 18 residues. For the CDR3, the DNA is TGTGCCAGCAGCTTCCCACCTGGAGCGCCGACCGCTCGGCGGGAGCAGTACTTC. This codes for CASSFPPGAPTARREQYF.

V gene TRBV5-5 combines with J gene TRBJ2-7; 8 nucleotides agree with TRBD1. Germline trimming cut 0 bases from V and 3 bases from J; bases unmatched to any gene: 5. The CDR3 covers 15 residues. Per the germline V gene, CDR1 is SGHKS and CDR2 is YYEKEE (reference sequence). The CDR3 nucleotides are TGTGCCAGCAGCTTGGACAATGGACAGGGCTACGAGCAGTACTTC. Translating it yields CASSLDNGQGYEQYF.

This clone was seen a few times. The chain recombines TRBV5-4 with TRBJ1-4; TRBD1 agrees at 8 bases. The CDR3 extends over 16 amino acids. Losses at the gene ends were 5 bases for V and 5 bases for J; bases not matched to a gene: 11. CDR1 SGHNT and CDR2 YYREEE come from the germline V gene (reference sequence). The CDR3 here is CASSPDRASSNEKLFF. CDR3 DNA: TGTGCCAGCAGTCCGGACAGGGCGTCATCGAATGAAAAACTGTTTTTT.

This clone was detected a few times. The J gene is TRBJ1-1, the V gene TRBV10-3; D call uncertain. Trimming removed 3 bases at V and 0 bases at J, with 8 bases between. This CDR3 spans 14 amino acids. Germline-derived CDR1 and CDR2 are ENHRY and SYGVKD. This CDR3 is CAISDAGLNTEAFF. The DNA for the CDR3 is TGTGCCATCAGTGACGCAGGATTGAACACTGAAGCTTTCTTT.

V and J are TRBV15 and TRBJ2-7, with 9 bases identical to TRBD1. The CDR3 has 15 amino acids. Losses at the gene ends were 4 bases for V and 3 bases for J; bases not matched to a gene: 7. CDR1 and CDR2 from the germline V gene are LNHNV and YYDKDF (reference sequence). The CDR3 DNA sequence: TGTGCCACCAGCAACAGGGGGCAACCCCACTACGAGCAGTACTTC. Its translation is CATSNRGQPHYEQYF.

The J gene is TRBJ2-4, the V gene TRBV5-4, with TRBD2 as a possible D gene (7 bases). V lost 9 bases and J 0 bases, leaving 13 bases between the germline ends. The CDR3 sequence is 14 residues long. CDR1 SGHNT and CDR2 YYREEE come from the germline V gene (reference sequence). The CDR3 DNA reads as TGTGCCACCTCGGGGGGCTTAGCCAAAAACATTCAGTACTTC. This gives the protein CATSGGLAKNIQYF.

This clone was observed once. The chain is built from TRBV5-1 and TRBJ1-2, with a tentative D call TRBD1 (5 bases). The CDR3 is made up of 13 amino acids. The ends were cut back, 0 bases at V and 5 bases at J, with 8 bases in the middle. Per the germline V gene, CDR1 is SGHRS and CDR2 is YFSETQ. The CDR3 DNA is TGCGCCAGCAGCTTGGATGACAGTTATGGCTACACCTTC. Amino acids: CASSLDDSYGYTF.

The genes are TRBV28 and TRBJ2-5; TRBD1 might be the D (5 bases). CDR1 is MDHEN, CDR2 SYDVKM, per germline. Deletions cut 8 bases from V and 7 bases from J, with 17 bases between. The CDR3 contains 13 residues. The CDR3 protein is CASQGSQVGTQYF. In DNA form, the CDR3 reads TGTGCCAGCCAGGGAAGCCAAGTGGGGACCCAGTACTTC.

The chain has TRBV11-2 and TRBJ2-1; 13 positions match TRBD2. Germline-derived CDR1 and CDR2 are SGHAT and FQNNGV. The CDR3 is made up of 14 amino acids. The junction had 5 bases not matched to a gene; V was cut back by 6 bases and J by 9 bases. The CDR3 DNA reads TGTGCCAGCAGACTAGCGGGAGGGCGGAGTGAGCAGTTCTTC. Amino acid sequence: CASRLAGGRSEQFF.

This clone was detected a few times. The chain combines TRBV19 with TRBJ1-1; TRBD1 is a possible D gene (6 bases). V shed 10 bases and J shed 6 bases, with 12 bases lying between them. The germline gives CDR1 LNHDA, CDR2 SQIVND (reference sequence). The CDR3 contains 11 residues. Here the CDR3 DNA reads TGTGCCACCGCTACAGGGTCTGAAGCTTTCTTT. Translated, it gives CATATGSEAFF.

The V and J genes are TRBV30 and TRBJ1-1; D is possibly TRBD1 (6 bases). Germline lookup yields CDR1 GTSNPN and CDR2 SVGIG (reference sequence). The CDR3 length is 11 residues. CDR3 DNA sequence: TGTGCTGGGGGCGGGGGCGGGAAAGCTTTCTTT. This translates into CAGGGGGKAFF.

V usage is TRBV6-6 and J usage is TRBJ2-5; D may be TRBD2 (5 bases). The CDR3 extends over 15 amino acids. V dropped 0 bases and J dropped 5 bases, with 13 bases sitting between them. CDR1 is MNHNY and CDR2 is SVGAGI in the germline V gene (reference sequence). As DNA, the CDR3 is TGTGCCAGCAGTTACTCGACATTAGGCGGGGAGACCCAGTACTTC. Protein product: CASSYSTLGGETQYF.

The CDR3 is CAISESYSGTSMEYF. DNA for the CDR3: TGTGCCATCAGTGAGTCCTATTCTGGGACATCCATGGAGTACTTC. The chain employs TRBV10-3 and TRBJ2-7, with a tentative D call TRBD1 (6 bases). The CDR3 covers 15 residues. The V gene lost 0 bases and the J gene lost 11 bases, with 20 bases spanning the gap. Germline-derived CDR1 and CDR2 are ENHRY and SYGVKD.

This chain uses TRBV30 with TRBJ2-7, with D maybe TRBD1 (7 bases). CDR3 length: 12 residues. Trimming pared 4 bases from V and 7 bases from J, leaving 14 bases between. Germline V gives CDR1 GTSNPN, CDR2 SVGIG (reference sequence). The CDR3 bases are TGTGCCTGGATTGCAGGGGGGCTGGAGCAGTACTTC. This gives the protein CAWIAGGLEQYF.

The chain employs TRBV2 and TRBJ1-1; D is unresolved. The V and J ends lost 6 bases and 1 base respectively, with 12 bases between them. CDR1 is SNHLY and CDR2 is FYNNEI in the germline V gene. The length of the CDR3 is 14 residues. The CDR3 here is CASRASISNTEAFF. CDR3 coding DNA: TGTGCCAGCAGGGCAAGTATTTCGAACACTGAAGCTTTCTTT. Using reference TRBV2 and TRBJ1-1 for the parts outside the CDR3, the full variable domain is EPEVTQTPSHQVTQMGQEVILRCVPISNHLYFYWYRQILGQKVEFLVSFYNNEISEKSEIFDDQFSVERPDGSNFTLKIRSTKLEDSAMYFCASRASISNTEAFFGQGTRLTVV.

The rearrangement links TRBV4-3 to TRBJ1-2; 8 bases fit TRBD1. V shed 0 bases, J shed 4 bases, and the junction held 10 bases outside the gene matches. The germline V gene encodes CDR1 LGHNA and CDR2 YSLEER. This CDR3 has 17 amino acids. CDR3 sequence reads: CASSQDQGYGQGYGYTF. The CDR3 region has the DNA TGCGCCAGCAGCCAAGATCAGGGCTACGGACAGGGCTATGGCTACACCTTC.

The chain links TRBV6-1 to TRBJ1-2, with D possibly matching TRBD1 (5 bases). The CDR3 runs to 13 residues. V shed 7 bases and J shed 2 bases, with 11 bases lying between them. Germline V gene data show CDR1 as MNHNS and CDR2 as SASEGT. The CDR3 coding sequence is TGTGCCAGCACGAAGGGGATCAACTATGGCTACACCTTC. Amino acid sequence: CASTKGINYGYTF.

This sequence joins TRBV30 and TRBJ2-2; no definite D call. Germline V lookup: CDR1 GTSNPN, CDR2 SVGIG (reference sequence). With 4 bases removed from V and 1 base from J, the gap between germline ends came to 7 bases. The CDR3 loop spans 13 amino acids. CDR3 protein: CAWTVLNTGELFF. Written as DNA, the CDR3 is TGTGCCTGGACCGTTCTGAACACCGGGGAGCTGTTTTTT.

The chain is built from TRBV28 and TRBJ1-2; D unresolved. Germline V lookup: CDR1 MDHEN, CDR2 SYDVKM. The CDR3 extends over 17 amino acids. V lost 6 bases to trimming and J lost 0 bases, with 20 bases between them. DNA of the CDR3: TGTGCCAGCAGCCAGGCCGGGGAGGGTTTTTCTAACTATGGCTACACCTTC. This gives the protein CASSQAGEGFSNYGYTF.

This clone has only one observation. The V call is TRBV6-5, the J call TRBJ2-7; D is possibly TRBD2 (6 bases). The CDR3 has 14 amino acids. The V gene lost 7 bases and the J gene lost 3 bases, with 16 bases spanning the gap. Germline CDR1 MNHEY, CDR2 SVGAGI. CDR3 in amino acids: CASTAGLYRYEQYF. CDR3 bases: TGTGCCAGCACTGCGGGACTTTATCGCTACGAGCAGTACTTC.

This clone has a handful of counts. This chain uses TRBV14 with TRBJ2-7; D may be TRBD1 (7 bases). Per germline, CDR1 SGHDN and CDR2 FVKESK. The CDR3 covers 15 residues. Trimming pared 4 bases from V and 7 bases from J, leaving 20 bases between. The CDR3 nucleotides read TGTGCCAGCAGCCCCTACGGCAGGGGGGTAGGTGAGCAGTACTTC. Its translation: CASSPYGRGVGEQYF.

This rearrangement joins TRBV18 to TRBJ2-1, with D hard to call. This CDR3 spans 14 amino acids. Trimming removed 1 base at V and 8 bases at J, with 12 bases between. CDR1 is KGHSH, CDR2 LQKENI, per germline. CDR3 bases: TGTGCCAGCTCACCACAGCCCCCAGGTGATGAGCAGTTCTTC. Its protein is CASSPQPPGDEQFF.